This T cell receptor (beta chain) was sequenced during a study of blood T cell repertoires in COVID-19 (dated by TCRdb to the early 2020s). General notes on the study: Samples from collaborators originated in the United States, Italy and Spain and spanned both the acute and convalescent phases of COVID-19. The prospective study material was composed of cDNA or gDNA derived from T cells, B-cell-depleted T cells, or PBMCs. Deeply sampled blood TCRbeta repertoires from subjects exposed to, actively infected with, or recovered from COVID-19 were included in the dataset. A freely available public database, intended as a resource for researchers studying the immune response to SARS-CoV-2, is where the repertoires were released. The samples were drawn from two sources: the first 160 participants of the ongoing ImmuneRACE study, and fewer than 1,500 subjects contributed by 6 global collaborators. A de-identified subject ID, COVID-19 status, age in years and sex were almost always included in the sample metadata. Where HLA class I and class II types were available, the types were taken from metadata supplied by the sample provider, not from assay-based typing.

Another Seattle source contributed samples from volunteer blood donors who had recovered from COVID-19. Whole blood was collected in K2EDTA tubes by collaborating institutions according to the institutions' own protocols. For TCRbeta analysis, collaborator samples were shipped as frozen whole blood, as isolated PBMCs, or as DNA extracted from either sample type. The CDR3 starts with the cysteine, ends with the phenylalanine, and has 15 residues. Only the CDR3 DNA stays, 45 bases, in frame from base 1. CDR1 and CDR2, looked up from the germline V gene (reference sequence), are DFQATT and SNEGSKA. Deletion took 3 bases off V and 2 bases off J, with a span of 15 bases between the germline ends. Broad study findings and their caveats: The amount of clinical and demographic metadata varied by source and participant and was provided uncurated.

The immunoSEQ Assay, a bias-controlled multiplex PCR, was used to amplify TCRbeta CDR3 regions from genomic DNA. As for how the authors treated the data: The number of nucleated cells in each sample was estimated from the amplification of reference gene primers within the assay. To quantify the absolute abundance of each unique TCRbeta CDR3 rearrangement, sequence reads were collapsed and filtered. Productive Simpson clonality was computed per sample as the square root of Simpson's diversity index over productive rearrangements. TCRdb's version of the immuneACCESS table is confined to in-frame rearrangements and falls short of the full clone set. An unresolved V gene accounts for under half of the shortfall where checked; the remainder is of unknown origin. V, J and clone size are those of that table, while D and trimming were read from the DNA. The sample records about 92,000 clones, less than 85% of which are singletons. 7.5% to 9.5% of the sample rests with the top ten.

With regard to this clone: The antigen this receptor binds is unknown. No base quality values were provided; no much bigger clone lies one nucleotide off.

Sequencing was done on a sample of peripheral blood. This TCR was recovered from a man aged 50-60 years who had recovered from COVID-19. The chain links TRBV20-1 with TRBJ2-3; D gene: possibly TRBD1, on 5 matching bases. The encoded CDR3 is CSASSREGPTDTQYF. The DNA sequence follows: TGCAGTGCTAGTTCCAGGGAAGGACCCACAGATACGCAGTATTTT.